The present TCR beta chain was sequenced within a study of T cells after yellow fever vaccination. TCRdb reprocessed the 5' RACE reads via MiXCR and lists one record per CDR3 protein. The sample lists some 400,000 distinct CDR3 sequences; approximately 6% were seen once. This clonotype has a count of ten or more. CDR3 length equals 14 residues. Germline trimming cut 6 bases from V and 2 bases from J; bases unmatched to any gene: 5. Germline lookup yields CDR1 SGHAT and CDR2 FQNNGV. J is TRBJ2-3 and V is TRBV11-2; 7 bases fit TRBD1. This receptor was obtained from a man aged 30 to 45 who received the YFV17D yellow fever vaccine. Specimen: PBMCs, collected 5 days after the yellow fever booster vaccination. The CDR3 DNA reads as TGTGCCAGCAGGATGACAGGGCACACAGATACGCAGTATTTT. It specifies CASRMTGHTDTQYF.